This T cell receptor (beta chain) was profiled in a study of shared clonotypes between healthy human individuals. For sorted subsets, 200 ng DNA per replicate equaled roughly 29,000 T cell genomes. Clones were read by immunoSEQ multiplex PCR, and TCRdb kept only the in-frame ones, dropping some. The data hold about 1 million clones, with about 76% observed a single time. CDR3 size: 13 residues. The germline V gene encodes CDR1 SNHLY and CDR2 FYNNEI. Trimming removed 7 bases from V and 5 bases from J, with 11 bases in between. Study-wide findings and caveats: Naive CD4 clonotypes overlapped across several donors at around 4.8%. Despite large depth, rarefaction showed incomplete sorted-subset sequencing.

Donors had no recently reported acute infections or vaccinations and were HIV-negative. With respect to this clone: Its antigen is not known.

J is TRBJ1-4 and V is TRBV2; D gene ambiguous. The sample was memory CD4+ T cells sorted from blood. Indicated subset: CD45RA-negative fraction. The receptor was derived from a man younger than 30 in good health. DNA for the CDR3: TGTGCCAGCAAAAGGTCCGTAAATGAAAAACTGTTTTTT. Protein: CASKRSVNEKLFF.